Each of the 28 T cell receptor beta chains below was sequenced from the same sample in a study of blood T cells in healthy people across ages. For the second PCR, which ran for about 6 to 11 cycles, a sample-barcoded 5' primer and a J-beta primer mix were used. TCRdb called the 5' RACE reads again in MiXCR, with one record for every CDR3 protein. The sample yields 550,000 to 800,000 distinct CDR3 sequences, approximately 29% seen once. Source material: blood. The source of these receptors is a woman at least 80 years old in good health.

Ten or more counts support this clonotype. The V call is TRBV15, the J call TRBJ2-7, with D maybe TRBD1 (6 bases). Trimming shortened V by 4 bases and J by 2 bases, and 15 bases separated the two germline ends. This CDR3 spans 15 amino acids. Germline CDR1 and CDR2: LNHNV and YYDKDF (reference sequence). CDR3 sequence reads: CATSKGLDRTYEQYF. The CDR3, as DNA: TGTGCCACCAGCAAAGGTCTGGACAGAACCTACGAGCAGTACTTC.

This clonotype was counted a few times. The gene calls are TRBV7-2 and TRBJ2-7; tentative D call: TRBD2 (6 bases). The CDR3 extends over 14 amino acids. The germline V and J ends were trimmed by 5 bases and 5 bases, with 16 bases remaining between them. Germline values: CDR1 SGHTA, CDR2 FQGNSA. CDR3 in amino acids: CASSLVRGSHEQYF. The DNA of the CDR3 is TGTGCCAGCAGCCTGGTCCGGGGGTCCCACGAGCAGTACTTC.

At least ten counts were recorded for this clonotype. CDR3 in amino acids: CASSERQGWGSPLHF. The CDR3 DNA is TGTGCCAGCAGCGAGAGACAGGGCTGGGGTTCACCCCTCCACTTT. This rearrangement joins TRBV12-3 or TRBV12-4 to TRBJ1-6; 7 bases align to TRBD1. V shed 6 bases and J 9 bases; nucleotides not matched to a gene: 11. The CDR3 runs 15 residues.

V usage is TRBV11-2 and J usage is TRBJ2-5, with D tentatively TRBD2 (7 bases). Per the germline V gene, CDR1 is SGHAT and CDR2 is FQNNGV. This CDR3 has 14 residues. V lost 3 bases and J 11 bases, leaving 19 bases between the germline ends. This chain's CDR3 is CASSFTGRDNEQYF. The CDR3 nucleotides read TGTGCCAGCAGCTTCACGGGGAGGGACAATGAGCAGTACTTC. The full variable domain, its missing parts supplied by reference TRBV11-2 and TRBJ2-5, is EAGVAQSPRYKIIEKRQSVAFWCNPISGHATLYWYQQILGQGPKLLIQFQNNGVVDDSQLPKDRFSAERLKGVDSTLKIQPAKLEDSAVYLCASSFTGRDNEQYFGPGTRLLVL.

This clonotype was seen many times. The CDR3 spells CSVALGYEQYF. The CDR3 region has the DNA TGCAGCGTTGCATTGGGCTACGAGCAGTACTTC. The chain couples TRBV29-1 to TRBJ2-7; no clear D gene. Per germline, CDR1 SQVTM and CDR2 ANQGSEA. Trimming took off 4 bases at V and 3 bases at J, with 7 bases between the two ends. This CDR3 is built from 11 residues.

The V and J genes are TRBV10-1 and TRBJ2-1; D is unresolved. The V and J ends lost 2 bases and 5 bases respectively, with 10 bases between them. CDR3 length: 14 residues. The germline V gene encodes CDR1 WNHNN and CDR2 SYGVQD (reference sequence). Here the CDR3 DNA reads TGCGCCAGCAGTGAGGCGAGGATCAACAATGAGCAGTTCTTC. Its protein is CASSEARINNEQFF.

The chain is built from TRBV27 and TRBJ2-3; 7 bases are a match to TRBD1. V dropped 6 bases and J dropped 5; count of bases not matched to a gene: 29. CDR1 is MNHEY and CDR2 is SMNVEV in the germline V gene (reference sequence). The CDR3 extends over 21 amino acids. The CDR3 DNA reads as TGTGCCAGCAGCACTTACCGGACCTCGGACAGGTTCCTTTTGATCGTAGATACGCAGTATTTT. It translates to CASSTYRTSDRFLLIVDTQYF.

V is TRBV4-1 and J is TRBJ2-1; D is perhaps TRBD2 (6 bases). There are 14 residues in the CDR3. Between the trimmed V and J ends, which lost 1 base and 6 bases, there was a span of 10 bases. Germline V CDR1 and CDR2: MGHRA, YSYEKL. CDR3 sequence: CASSQAGLTNEQFF. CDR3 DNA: TGCGCCAGCAGCCAAGCTGGACTAACCAATGAGCAGTTCTTC.

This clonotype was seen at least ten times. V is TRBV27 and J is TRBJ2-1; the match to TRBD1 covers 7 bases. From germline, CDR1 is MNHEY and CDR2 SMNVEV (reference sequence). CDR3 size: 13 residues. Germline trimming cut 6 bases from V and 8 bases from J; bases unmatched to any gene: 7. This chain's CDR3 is CASRKTGFYEQFF. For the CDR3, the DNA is TGTGCCAGCAGGAAGACAGGGTTCTATGAGCAGTTCTTC.

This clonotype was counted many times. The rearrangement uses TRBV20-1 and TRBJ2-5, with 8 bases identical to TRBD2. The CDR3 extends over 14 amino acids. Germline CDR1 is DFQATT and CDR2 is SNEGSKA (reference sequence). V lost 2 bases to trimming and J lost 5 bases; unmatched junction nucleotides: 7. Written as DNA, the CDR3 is TGCAGTGCTAGACTAGCGGGTCCCAGGGAGACCCAGTACTTC. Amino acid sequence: CSARLAGPRETQYF.

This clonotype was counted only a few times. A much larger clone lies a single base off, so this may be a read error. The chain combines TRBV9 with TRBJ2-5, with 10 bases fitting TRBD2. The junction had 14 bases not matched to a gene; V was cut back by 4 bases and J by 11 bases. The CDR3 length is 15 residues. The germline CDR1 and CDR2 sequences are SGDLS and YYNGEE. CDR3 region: CASSLGTSAYNEQYF. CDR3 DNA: TGTGCCAGCAGCCTCGGGACTAGCGCTTACAATGAGCAGTACTTC.

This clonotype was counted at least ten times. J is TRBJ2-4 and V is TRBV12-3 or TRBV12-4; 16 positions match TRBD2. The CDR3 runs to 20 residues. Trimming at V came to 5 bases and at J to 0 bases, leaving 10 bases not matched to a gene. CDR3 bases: TGTGCCAGCAGTATCGCCGGGACTAGCGGGGGGGCTTTAGCCAAAAACATTCAGTACTTC. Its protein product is CASSIAGTSGGALAKNIQYF.

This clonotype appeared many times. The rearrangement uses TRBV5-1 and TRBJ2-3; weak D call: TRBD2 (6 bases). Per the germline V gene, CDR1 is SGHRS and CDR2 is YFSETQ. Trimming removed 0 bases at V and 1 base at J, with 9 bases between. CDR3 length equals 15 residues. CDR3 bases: TGCGCCAGCAGCTTGGCGGGACTCCGCACAGATACGCAGTATTTT. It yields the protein CASSLAGLRTDTQYF.

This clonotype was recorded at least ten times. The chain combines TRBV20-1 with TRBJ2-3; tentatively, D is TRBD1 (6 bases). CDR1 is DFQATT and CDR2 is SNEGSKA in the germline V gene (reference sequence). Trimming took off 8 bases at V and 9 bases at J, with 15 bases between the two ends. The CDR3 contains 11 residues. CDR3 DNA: TGCAGTACGAACGTTGGGGGCACGCAGTATTTT. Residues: CSTNVGGTQYF.

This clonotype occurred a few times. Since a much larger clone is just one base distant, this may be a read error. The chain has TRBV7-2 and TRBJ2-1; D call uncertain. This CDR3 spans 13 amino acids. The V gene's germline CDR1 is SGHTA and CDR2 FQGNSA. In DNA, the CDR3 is TGTGCCAGCAGCTTAGGCCTAATGAATGGGCAGTTCTTC. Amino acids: CASSLGLMNGQFF.

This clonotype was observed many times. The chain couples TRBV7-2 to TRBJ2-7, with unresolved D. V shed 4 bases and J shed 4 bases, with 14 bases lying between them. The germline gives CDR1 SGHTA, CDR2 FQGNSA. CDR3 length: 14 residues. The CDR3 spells CASSSSHSSYEQYF. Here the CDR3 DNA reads TGTGCCAGCAGCTCCTCTCACAGTAGTTACGAGCAGTACTTC.

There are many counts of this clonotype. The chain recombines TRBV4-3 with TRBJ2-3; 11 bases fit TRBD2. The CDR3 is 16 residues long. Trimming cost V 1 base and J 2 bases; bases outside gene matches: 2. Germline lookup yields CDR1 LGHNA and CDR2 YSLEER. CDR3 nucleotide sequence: TGCGCCAGCAGCCAAGCTAGCGGGGGGTACACAGATACGCAGTATTTT. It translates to CASSQASGGYTDTQYF.

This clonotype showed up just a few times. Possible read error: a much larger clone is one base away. Here the CDR3 reads CASSFPSGGVQETQFF. CDR3 in DNA: TGTGCCAGCAGTTTTCCATCGGGGGGGGTCCAAGAGACCCAGTTCTTC. The genes are TRBV28 and TRBJ2-1; 8 positions match TRBD2. The CDR3 extends over 16 amino acids. V trimming: 3 bases; J trimming: 13 bases; junction bases outside the gene matches: 17. From germline, CDR1 is MDHEN and CDR2 SYDVKM. Full variable domain (missing parts from reference TRBV28 and TRBJ2-1): DVKVTQSSRYLVKRTGEKVFLECVQDMDHENMFWYRQDPGLGLRLIYFSYDVKMKEKGDIPEGYSVSREKKERFSLILESASTNQTSMYLCASSFPSGGVQETQFFGPGTRLTVL.

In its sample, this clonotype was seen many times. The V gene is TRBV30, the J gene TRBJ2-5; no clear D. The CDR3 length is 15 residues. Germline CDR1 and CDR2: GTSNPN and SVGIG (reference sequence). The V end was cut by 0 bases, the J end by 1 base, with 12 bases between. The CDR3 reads CAWSVFSGSQETQYF. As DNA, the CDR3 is TGTGCCTGGAGTGTATTTTCCGGTAGCCAAGAGACCCAGTACTTC.

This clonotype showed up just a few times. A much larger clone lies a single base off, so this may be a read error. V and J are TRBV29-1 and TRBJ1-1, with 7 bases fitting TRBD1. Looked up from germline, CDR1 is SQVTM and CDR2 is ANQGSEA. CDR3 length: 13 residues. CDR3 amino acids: CSVPGQVNTGAFF. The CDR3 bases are TGCAGCGTTCCCGGACAGGTGAACACTGGAGCTTTCTTT.

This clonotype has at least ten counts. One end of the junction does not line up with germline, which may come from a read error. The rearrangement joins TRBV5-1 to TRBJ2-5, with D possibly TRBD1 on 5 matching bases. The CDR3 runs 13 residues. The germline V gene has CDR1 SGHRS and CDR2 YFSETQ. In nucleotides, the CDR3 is TGTGCCAGCAGTTTGGGCAGGGCGGAGACCCAGTACTTC. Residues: CASSLGRAETQYF.

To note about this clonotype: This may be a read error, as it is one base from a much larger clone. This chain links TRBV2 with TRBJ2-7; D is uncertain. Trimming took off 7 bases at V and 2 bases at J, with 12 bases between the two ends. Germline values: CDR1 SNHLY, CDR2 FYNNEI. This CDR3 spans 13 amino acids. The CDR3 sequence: CASKDTEPYEQYF. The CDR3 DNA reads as TGTGCCAGCAAAGATACGGAACCCTACGAGCAGTACTTC.

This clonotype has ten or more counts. CDR3 bases: TGTGCCAGCAGCCCCTTAGTGGGACCCTTGGGTCAAGAGACCCAGTACTTC. Protein product: CASSPLVGPLGQETQYF. The chain joins TRBV7-9 to TRBJ2-5; D possibly matches TRBD1 or TRBD2 (5 bases each). V dropped 5 bases and J dropped 2 bases, with 21 bases sitting between them. CDR3 length equals 17 residues. The germline gives CDR1 SEHNR, CDR2 FQNEAQ (reference sequence).

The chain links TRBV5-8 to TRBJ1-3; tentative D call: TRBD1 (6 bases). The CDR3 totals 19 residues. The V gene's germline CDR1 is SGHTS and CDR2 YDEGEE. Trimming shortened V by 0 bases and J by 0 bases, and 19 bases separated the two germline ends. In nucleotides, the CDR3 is TGTGCCAGCAGCTTGGTTTGGGGGCAGCTTACTCTCTCTGGAAACACCATATATTTT. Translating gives CASSLVWGQLTLSGNTIYF.

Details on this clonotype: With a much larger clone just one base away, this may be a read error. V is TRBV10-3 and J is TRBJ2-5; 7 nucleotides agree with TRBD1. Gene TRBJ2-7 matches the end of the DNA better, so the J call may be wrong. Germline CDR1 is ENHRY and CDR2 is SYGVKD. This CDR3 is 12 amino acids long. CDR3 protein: CATRQGGYEQYF. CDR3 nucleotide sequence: TGTGCCACCAGACAGGGTGGCTACGAGCAGTACTTC.

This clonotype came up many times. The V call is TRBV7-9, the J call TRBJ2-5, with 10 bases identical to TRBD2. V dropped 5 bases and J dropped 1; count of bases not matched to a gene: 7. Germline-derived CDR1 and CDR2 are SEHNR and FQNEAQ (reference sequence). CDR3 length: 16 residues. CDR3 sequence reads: CASSPLAGDFQETQYF. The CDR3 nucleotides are TGTGCCAGCAGCCCCCTAGCGGGGGACTTCCAAGAGACCCAGTACTTC.

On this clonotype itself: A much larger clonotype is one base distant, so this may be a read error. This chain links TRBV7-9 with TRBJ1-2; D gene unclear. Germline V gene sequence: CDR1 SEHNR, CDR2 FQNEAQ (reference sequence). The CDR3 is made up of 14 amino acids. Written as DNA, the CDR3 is TGTTCCAGCAGCACCGAGTTGCTTAACTATGGCTACACCTTC. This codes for CSSSTELLNYGYTF.

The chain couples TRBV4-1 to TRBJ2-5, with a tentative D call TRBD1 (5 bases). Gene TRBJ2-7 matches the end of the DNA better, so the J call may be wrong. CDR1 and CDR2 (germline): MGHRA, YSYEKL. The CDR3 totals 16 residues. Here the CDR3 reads CASSQDLKGRPHEQYF. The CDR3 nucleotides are TGCGCCAGCAGCCAAGATCTTAAGGGGCGACCCCACGAGCAGTACTTC.